This T cell receptor (beta chain) came from a study of OX40 agonist ivuxolimab in advanced cancers. Study details: Three patients showed partial responses: one hepatocellular carcinoma and two cutaneous melanoma cases.

Produced via immunoSEQ multiplex PCR; TCRdb's table is partial and in-frame only. The table includes 40,000 to 45,000 clones, 75% to 90% detected once. The CDR3 runs 13 residues. Germline V gives CDR1 SEHNR, CDR2 FQNEAQ (reference sequence). The V end lost 5 bases, the J end lost 9 bases, and 14 bases lay between the germline ends. This clone was observed a handful of times. The sequencing here drew on CD4+ or CD8+ T cells sorted from blood, taken in a trial of the OX40 agonist ivuxolimab. This sequence originates from an adult with an advanced solid tumor such as melanoma, head and neck, liver or kidney cancer. The V call is TRBV7-9, the J call TRBJ2-1; the D is unclear. DNA for the CDR3: TGTGCCAGCAGCACCCTTAAAGTTGTTGAGCAGTTCTTC. Translation gives CASSTLKVVEQFF. Using reference TRBV7-9 and TRBJ2-1 for the parts outside the CDR3, the full variable domain is DTGVSQNPRHKITKRGQNVTFRCDPISEHNRLYWYRQTLGQGPEFLTYFQNEAQLEKSRLLSDRFSAERPKGSFSTLEIQRTEQGDSAMYLCASSTLKVVEQFFGPGTRLTVL.